Shown below are 20 T cell receptor beta chains from a single sample sequenced in a study of T cell changes during pregnancy in multiple sclerosis. This table comes from immunoSEQ multiplex PCR, and its TCRdb copy is limited to in-frame clones, with some not included. The top ten hold roughly 1% of the sample, which has about 45,000 clones, about 96% seen once. This specimen was peripheral blood, taken in the second trimester of pregnancy. These receptors all stem from a female donor with multiple sclerosis, enrolled in a pregnancy study.

CDR3 nucleotides: TGCAGCGTCGCGACTACGAGCTCCTACAATGAGCAGTTCTTC. Protein product: CSVATTSSYNEQFF. The chain links TRBV29-1 to TRBJ2-1; a possible D gene is TRBD2 (5 bases). V was pared by 6 bases and J by 0 bases, with 12 bases between. The CDR3 consists of 14 residues. The V gene's germline CDR1 is SQVTM and CDR2 ANQGSEA.

This CDR3 is CASSLAPGGNEQFF. In DNA, the CDR3 is TGCGCCAGCAGCTTGGCGCCGGGGGGAAATGAGCAGTTCTTC. The genes are TRBV5-1 and TRBJ2-1; 7 nucleotides line up with TRBD2. The V and J ends lost 0 bases and 7 bases, in that order; junction bases with no gene match: 4. The CDR3 sequence is 14 residues long. Germline V gives CDR1 SGHRS, CDR2 YFSETQ.

The rearrangement joins TRBV25-1 to TRBJ2-1; maybe TRBD1 (6 bases). This CDR3 has 16 residues. V was shortened by 7 bases and J by 5 bases, with 21 bases between the two germline ends. Germline V gives CDR1 MGHDK, CDR2 SYGVNS. This CDR3 is CASTPNYEDSHNEQFF. The CDR3 region has the DNA TGTGCCAGCACCCCTAATTATGAGGACAGCCACAATGAGCAGTTCTTC.

The rearrangement joins TRBV7-9 to TRBJ1-1, with D perhaps TRBD1 (5 bases). From germline, CDR1 is SEHNR and CDR2 FQNEAQ (reference sequence). This CDR3 is built from 14 residues. With 6 bases removed from V and 6 bases from J, the gap between germline ends came to 17 bases. This CDR3 reads CASSNQGGAPEAFF. The DNA for the CDR3 is TGTGCCAGCAGTAATCAGGGAGGTGCGCCTGAAGCTTTCTTT. Complete variable domain (other parts from reference TRBV7-9 and TRBJ1-1): DTGVSQNPRHKITKRGQNVTFRCDPISEHNRLYWYRQTLGQGPEFLTYFQNEAQLEKSRLLSDRFSAERPKGSFSTLEIQRTEQGDSAMYLCASSNQGGAPEAFFGQGTRLTVV.

The V call is TRBV7-2, the J call TRBJ2-1, with D possibly matching TRBD2 (6 bases). V lost 4 bases and J lost 7, with 11 bases in between. Germline CDR1 reads SGHTA; CDR2 reads FQGNSA. The CDR3 length is 13 residues. The DNA of the CDR3 is TGTGCCAGCAGCTCGGACTACATTAATGAGCAGTTCTTC. It yields the protein CASSSDYINEQFF.

J is TRBJ1-5 and V is TRBV2; D possibly corresponds to TRBD1 (6 bases). Germline V CDR1 and CDR2: SNHLY, FYNNEI. Trimming took 7 bases from V and 4 from J, leaving 17 bases between them. The CDR3 is made up of 15 amino acids. CDR3 region: CASKVEGQGNQPQHF. Here the CDR3 DNA reads TGTGCCAGCAAAGTAGAGGGGCAGGGGAATCAGCCCCAGCATTTT.

V is TRBV14 and J is TRBJ2-1; 15 bases match TRBD2. CDR1 is SGHDN and CDR2 is FVKESK in the germline V gene. This CDR3 region has 20 residues. V gave up 1 base and J gave up 1 base; unmatched junction bases: 8. The CDR3: CASSQVGGTSGRFSYNEQFF. CDR3 nucleotide sequence: TGTGCCAGCAGCCAAGTTGGCGGGACTAGCGGGAGGTTTTCCTACAATGAGCAGTTCTTC. The whole variable domain, remainder taken from reference TRBV14 and TRBJ2-1, is EAGVTQFPSHSVIEKGQTVTLRCDPISGHDNLYWYRRVMGKEIKFLLHFVKESKQDESGMPNNRFLAERTGGTYSTLKVQPAELEDSGVYFCASSQVGGTSGRFSYNEQFFGPGTRLTVL.

This chain links TRBV5-4 with TRBJ1-1; tentative D call: TRBD1 (5 bases). From germline, CDR1 is SGHNT and CDR2 YYREEE (reference sequence). This CDR3 has 14 residues. V was pared by 6 bases and J by 0 bases, with 12 bases between. The DNA for the CDR3 is TGTGCCAGCACCCAGGGCGGGGTGAACACTGAAGCTTTCTTT. This codes for CASTQGGVNTEAFF.

The chain is built from TRBV19 and TRBJ1-1; D might be TRBD1 (6 bases). The CDR3 runs to 17 residues. Between the trimmed V and J ends, which lost 4 bases and 3 bases, there was a span of 21 bases. The germline gives CDR1 LNHDA, CDR2 SQIVND (reference sequence). CDR3 sequence: CASSRWGGGGGDTEAFF. The CDR3 DNA reads as TGTGCCAGTAGTAGGTGGGGGGGCGGAGGTGGAGACACTGAAGCTTTCTTT.

CDR3 amino acids: CASSPTGDFTGELFF. The CDR3 coding sequence is TGTGCCAGCTCACCGACAGGGGATTTTACCGGGGAGCTGTTTTTT. This chain connects TRBV18 to TRBJ2-2; 8 nucleotides align to TRBD1. CDR1 and CDR2 (germline): KGHSH, LQKENI. J was trimmed by 5 bases and V by 3 bases; bases with no gene match: 5. This CDR3 is built from 15 residues.

The rearrangement links TRBV29-1 to TRBJ2-1; 11 positions match TRBD2. The CDR3 extends over 15 amino acids. V lost 8 bases and J lost 0; bases outside the gene matches: 6. The V gene's germline CDR1 is SQVTM and CDR2 ANQGSEA. This chain's CDR3 is CSYGTSGSSYNEQFF. The CDR3 coding sequence is TGCAGCTATGGGACTAGCGGAAGCTCCTACAATGAGCAGTTCTTC.

The chain carries TRBV2 and TRBJ2-3; D gene ambiguous. The CDR3 has 15 amino acids. Germline V gene sequence: CDR1 SNHLY, CDR2 FYNNEI. Trimming removed 4 bases from V and 4 bases from J, with 15 bases in between. CDR3 in DNA: TGTGCCAGCAGTGGACCAGGCCAATACCCAGATACGCAGTATTTT. This translates into CASSGPGQYPDTQYF.

V is TRBV7-2 and J is TRBJ2-7; D perhaps matches TRBD1 (5 bases). V was pared by 1 base and J by 1 base, with 11 bases between. Germline V CDR1 and CDR2: SGHTA, FQGNSA. The CDR3 consists of 15 residues. The CDR3, as DNA: TGTGCCAGCAGCTTAGGGGCAGGGTGGTCCTACGAGCAGTACTTC. This sequence encodes CASSLGAGWSYEQYF.

The CDR3 protein is CSGGTSGSNEQFF. CDR3 nucleotides: TGCAGCGGAGGGACTAGCGGGAGTAATGAGCAGTTCTTC. This chain joins TRBV29-1 and TRBJ2-1; 14 bases align to TRBD2. The CDR3 extends over 13 amino acids. The trim removed 7 bases at V and 7 bases at J, leaving 3 bases unmatched. Germline V gene sequence: CDR1 SQVTM, CDR2 ANQGSEA.

The V call is TRBV28, the J call TRBJ1-1; D may be TRBD1 (6 bases). The CDR3 loop spans 13 amino acids. Germline CDR1 MDHEN, CDR2 SYDVKM. Between the trimmed V and J ends, which lost 6 bases and 1 base, there was a span of 9 bases. The CDR3 reads CASSWGPNTEAFF. DNA for the CDR3: TGTGCCAGCAGCTGGGGGCCGAACACTGAAGCTTTCTTT.

The J gene is TRBJ2-7, the V gene TRBV9; D is possibly TRBD2 (6 bases). The ends were cut back, 3 bases at V and 0 bases at J, with 13 bases in the middle. The CDR3 consists of 15 residues. The germline gives CDR1 SGDLS, CDR2 YYNGEE. The CDR3 DNA follows: TGTGCCAGCAGCGCAGGTGGAGGGCTCTCCTACGAGCAGTACTTC. Protein product: CASSAGGGLSYEQYF. Full variable domain (rest looked up from reference TRBV9 and TRBJ2-7): DSGVTQTPKHLITATGQRVTLRCSPRSGDLSVYWYQQSLDQGLQFLIQYYNGEERAKGNILERFSAQQFPDLHSELNLSSLELGDSALYFCASSAGGGLSYEQYFGPGTRLTVT.

The genes are TRBV11-1 and TRBJ1-1; possibly TRBD1 for D (5 bases). The CDR3 length is 18 residues. CDR1 and CDR2 from the germline V gene are SGHAT and FQDESV (reference sequence). Trimming took off 7 bases at V and 1 base at J, with 25 bases between the two ends. The CDR3: CASTIMAPGRGWNTEAFF. The CDR3 region has the DNA TGTGCCAGCACCATTATGGCCCCAGGGAGGGGATGGAACACTGAAGCTTTCTTT.

The chain is built from TRBV7-9 and TRBJ2-3; tentative D call: TRBD2 (5 bases). CDR3 length: 14 residues. The V gene's germline CDR1 is SEHNR and CDR2 FQNEAQ (reference sequence). Trimming took off 5 bases at V and 3 bases at J, with 12 bases between the two ends. The CDR3 coding sequence is TGTGCCAGCAGCGGAGGAAGAGGGACAGATACGCAGTATTTT. It is translated as CASSGGRGTDTQYF.

The gene calls are TRBV28 and TRBJ1-1; weak D call: TRBD1 (6 bases). V dropped 3 bases and J dropped 5 bases, with 19 bases sitting between them. This CDR3 is 16 amino acids long. Per the germline V gene, CDR1 is MDHEN and CDR2 is SYDVKM. In DNA, the CDR3 is TGTGCCAGCAGTTTTTACGGGAACGTTAGGGGGACTGAAGCTTTCTTT. This translates into CASSFYGNVRGTEAFF.

V usage is TRBV7-2 and J usage is TRBJ1-6; 8 bases align to TRBD1. V lost 0 bases and J lost 14; bases outside the gene matches: 15. This CDR3 is 17 amino acids long. Looked up from germline, CDR1 is SGHTA and CDR2 is FQGNSA. The CDR3 protein is CASSLAAGQDRFTALHF. In nucleotides, the CDR3 is TGTGCCAGCAGCTTAGCGGCGGGACAGGATAGATTCACGGCCCTCCACTTT.